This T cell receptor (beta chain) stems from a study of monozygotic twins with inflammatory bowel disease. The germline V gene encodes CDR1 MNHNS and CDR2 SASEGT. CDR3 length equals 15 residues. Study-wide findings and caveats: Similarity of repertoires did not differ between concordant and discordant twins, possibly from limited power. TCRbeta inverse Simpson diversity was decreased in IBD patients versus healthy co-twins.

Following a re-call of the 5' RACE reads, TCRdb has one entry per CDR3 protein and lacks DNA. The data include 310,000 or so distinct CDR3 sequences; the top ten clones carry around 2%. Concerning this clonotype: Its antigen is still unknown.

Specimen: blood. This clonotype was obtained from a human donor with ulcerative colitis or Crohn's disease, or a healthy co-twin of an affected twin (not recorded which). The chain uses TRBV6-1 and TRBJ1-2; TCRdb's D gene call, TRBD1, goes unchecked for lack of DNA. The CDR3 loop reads CASSEEVRTGWGYTF.